This T cell receptor beta chain was identified in a study of blood T cell repertoires in COVID-19. In the study overall: T cells, B-cell-depleted T cells, or PBMCs supplied cDNA or gDNA.

TCRdb keeps only in-frame clones here, not all; method: immunoSEQ multiplex PCR. The data show around 100,000 clones, 84% seen once. Germline values: CDR1 MNHNY, CDR2 SVGAGI (reference sequence). The ends lost 0 bases at V and 10 bases at J; junction bases unmatched: 3. The CDR3 has 15 amino acids. This sequence originates from a human donor in a cohort sampled during active COVID-19. The J gene is TRBJ1-6, the V gene TRBV6-6; 10 bases are a match to TRBD1. Sequencing used peripheral blood. The DNA of the CDR3 is TGTGCCAGCAGTTACTCGACAGGGGGCAGATCACCCCTCCACTTT. Its protein product is CASSYSTGGRSPLHF.